The T cell receptor (beta chain) described here comes from a study of T cells in Graves' hyperthyroidism and ophthalmopathy. Whole-study results and caveats: A median approximately 6.5 months before onset, the model predicted ophthalmopathy. Most expanded thyroid clonotypes above 0.001 recurred in blood.

On this clonotype itself: Its specificity is unknown. One junction end does not reproduce the germline sequence, and a read error may be involved.

There were TCR beta CDR3 regions amplified from RNA transcripts. In the first-round RT-PCR of the TCR CDR3, the HTBI primer set was used. TCRdb independently ran MiXCR on the multiplex PCR reads; one entry per CDR3 protein. The table records hundreds of thousands of distinct CDR3 sequences, more than 45% of them present only once. This CDR3 is 14 amino acids long. Germline assignment: CDR1 SEHNR and CDR2 FQNEAQ (reference sequence). The hyperthyroidism patients had all been newly diagnosed, and their disease duration was under 2 months. Their ages ranged from 18 to 65 years. The chain recombines TRBV7-9 with TRBJ2-7, with 7 nucleotides matching TRBD2. The sample was peripheral blood or thyroid tissue (not recorded which). This TCR was recovered from a woman younger than 30 with Graves' hyperthyroidism. The CDR3 DNA reads TGTGCCAGCAGTCCCGGGACTGGGGACTACGAGCAGCACTTC. It codes for CASSPGTGDYEQHF. Filled out from reference TRBV7-9 and TRBJ2-7, the complete variable domain reads DTGVSQNPRHKITKRGQNVTFRCDPISEHNRLYWYRQTLGQGPEFLTYFQNEAQLEKSRLLSDRFSAERPKGSFSTLEIQRTEQGDSAMYLCASSPGTGDYEQHFGPGTRLTVT.